These 10 T cell receptor beta chains share one sample of origin, sequenced in a study of blood T cell repertoires in COVID-19. Clones were read by immunoSEQ multiplex PCR, and TCRdb kept only the in-frame ones, dropping some. The repertoire includes about 180,000 clones, roughly 77% of them detected once, and over 9.5% sits in the top ten. The source material was peripheral blood. These receptor sequences come from an elderly woman with COVID-19, enrolled during active disease.

The chain uses TRBV9 and TRBJ2-1; 9 nucleotides align to TRBD2. The CDR3 covers 15 residues. The V gene end was trimmed by 4 bases and the J gene end by 0 bases; junction bases not matched to a gene: 2. Germline V gene data show CDR1 as SGDLS and CDR2 as YYNGEE. The CDR3 reads CASSTSGFSYNEQFF. CDR3 DNA sequence: TGTGCCAGCAGCACTAGCGGGTTCTCCTACAATGAGCAGTTCTTC.

The CDR3 sequence is CGVGDRGYEQYF. In DNA form, the CDR3 reads TGTGGCGTCGGGGACAGGGGATACGAGCAGTACTTC. V and J are TRBV2 and TRBJ2-7, with TRBD1 matching over 10 bases. CDR1 is SNHLY, CDR2 FYNNEI, per germline. The CDR3 is 12 residues long.

The chain is built from TRBV6-1 and TRBJ1-5; D may be TRBD1 (5 bases). CDR1 and CDR2 from the germline V gene are MNHNS and SASEGT. The CDR3 spans 16 residues. The V and J ends lost 4 bases and 0 bases respectively, with 13 bases between them. The CDR3 loop is CASSGEGHLSNQPQHF. The CDR3 DNA reads TGTGCCAGCAGTGGGGAGGGGCATCTTAGCAATCAGCCCCAGCATTTT.

The chain employs TRBV6-9 and TRBJ1-1; D call uncertain. V lost 3 bases, J lost 0 bases, and 11 bases lay in between. Germline CDR1 and CDR2: MNHGY and SVAAGI. This CDR3 is built from 15 residues. The CDR3 loop is CASSYPRNMNTEAFF. CDR3 bases: TGTGCCAGCAGTTACCCCAGAAACATGAACACTGAAGCTTTCTTT.

The chain is built from TRBV24-1 and TRBJ2-1; 13 positions match TRBD2. The CDR3 loop spans 19 amino acids. Per the germline V gene, CDR1 is KGHDR and CDR2 is SFDVKD. Germline trimming cut 3 bases from V and 0 bases from J; bases unmatched to any gene: 7. DNA for the CDR3: TGTGCCACCAGTGATATAAGGACTAGCGGGAGCAGCTCCTACAATGAGCAGTTCTTC. Translated, it gives CATSDIRTSGSSSYNEQFF.

V gene TRBV6-5 combines with J gene TRBJ1-2; D is undetermined. The CDR3 runs 14 residues. Germline CDR1 is MNHEY and CDR2 is SVGAGI. The ends were cut back, 0 bases at V and 8 bases at J, with 13 bases in the middle. The CDR3 sequence: CASSYSVGEWGYTF. The DNA for the CDR3 is TGTGCCAGCAGTTACTCGGTCGGGGAGTGGGGCTACACCTTC.

The chain joins TRBV15 to TRBJ2-4, with D possibly being TRBD1 (5 bases). In germline, CDR1 is LNHNV, CDR2 YYDKDF (reference sequence). Trimming shortened V by 2 bases and J by 8 bases, and 7 bases separated the two germline ends. This CDR3 is built from 12 residues. The CDR3 DNA is TGTGCCACCAGCAGACAGGGTTACATTCAGTACTTC. Translation: CATSRQGYIQYF.

The chain is built from TRBV7-9 and TRBJ2-7; D is perhaps TRBD2 (5 bases). The CDR3 runs 14 residues. The germline V and J ends were trimmed by 1 base and 4 bases, with 11 bases remaining between them. CDR1 and CDR2 (germline): SEHNR, FQNEAQ (reference sequence). The chain's CDR3 is CASSLVPGWYEQYF. DNA of the CDR3: TGTGCCAGCAGCTTAGTTCCGGGGTGGTACGAGCAGTACTTC.

The chain combines TRBV11-2 with TRBJ2-6; D not resolved. Germline lookup yields CDR1 SGHAT and CDR2 FQNNGV. V was trimmed by 6 bases and J by 2 bases, leaving 11 bases between them. The CDR3 consists of 15 residues. CDR3 in amino acids: CASSYQFPGANVLTF. CDR3 in DNA: TGTGCCAGCAGTTATCAGTTCCCTGGGGCCAACGTCCTGACTTTC.

The V call is TRBV15, the J call TRBJ2-3; D call uncertain. Deletions cut 0 bases from V and 0 bases from J, with 13 bases between. Germline loops: CDR1 LNHNV, CDR2 YYDKDF (reference sequence). CDR3 length equals 17 residues. The CDR3, as DNA: TGTGCCACCAGCAGAGATGGAGCAGTAACTAGCACAGATACGCAGTATTTT. Its protein product is CATSRDGAVTSTDTQYF.